This T cell receptor (beta chain) emerged from a study of T cell responses to AZD1222 COVID-19 vaccine. General study findings and limits: No repertoire was sampled before or during the peak T cell response, only after it.

CDR1 is MNHNS and CDR2 is SASEGT in the germline V gene. CDR3 length: 15 residues. V shed 2 bases and J 9 bases; nucleotides not matched to a gene: 11. To note about this clone: The antigen remains undetermined.

The assay was immunoSEQ multiplex PCR, and TCRdb's table has in-frame clones only and misses some. The sample includes about 180,000 clones, approximately 90% of them seen just once. The material sequenced was peripheral blood, taken on day 0 of AZD1222 vaccination. The receptor comes from an adult in good health. The rearrangement uses TRBV6-1 and TRBJ2-7, with 9 bases matching TRBD1. CDR3: CASSETGTGTPGQYF. The CDR3 DNA sequence: TGTGCCAGCAGTGAAACCGGGACAGGGACCCCGGGGCAGTACTTC.